This entry is about one TCR beta chain. The antigen is undetermined. TCRdb's table, derived via immunoSEQ multiplex PCR, lists solely in-frame clones and lacks some. The sample holds approximately 130,000 clones; just over 90% are singletons and the top ten take approximately 0.17%. The sample comes from a study of graft-versus-host responses after intestinal transplantation. The study's findings and limits: Recipient marrow harbored GvH clones, some of which surfaced first in ileum or blood. GvH clone levels peaked in circulation, and this peak was associated with early post-transplant HvG declines.

Germline-derived CDR1 and CDR2 are LGHNT and FRNRAP. This CDR3 is 12 amino acids long. V dropped 5 bases and J dropped 11; count of bases not matched to a gene: 6. This sequence was found in a human donor who received an intestinal transplant. Material: unstimulated CD4+ T cells sorted from spleen or lymph node cells, obtained before intestinal transplant. The chain recombines TRBV12-5 with TRBJ1-5, with 7 bases lining up with TRBD1. In nucleotides, the CDR3 is TGTGCTAGTGGTCGGACAGGCGAGTCCCAGCATTTT. Translation: CASGRTGESQHF.